The rows below give T cell receptor beta chains drawn from one sample of a study of shared clonotypes between healthy human individuals. Data came from immunoSEQ multiplex PCR; TCRdb stores just in-frame clones and leaves some out. The data contain 450,000 to 600,000 clones, around 79% of them singletons. Sequencing was performed on PBMCs. The receptors shown here come from a woman between 40 and 55 years old in good health. Some clones in this sample may be carry-over from other donors' samples. The CDR3 runs from the conserved cysteine through the conserved F or W.

CDR3 protein: CASSVDGQDEKLFF
V gene: TRBV9
J gene: TRBJ1-4
CDR3 length: 14

CDR3 protein: CASSEENGRSPLHF
V gene: TRBV6-5
J gene: TRBJ1-6
CDR3 length: 14

CDR3 protein: CASSPGRGLANEQFF
V gene: TRBV7-3
J gene: TRBJ2-1
CDR3 length: 15

CDR3 protein: CASSPGTSYGYTF
V gene: TRBV4-2
J gene: TRBJ1-2
CDR3 length: 13

CDR3 protein: CASSVLGMNTEAFF
V gene: TRBV9
J gene: TRBJ1-1
CDR3 length: 14

CDR3 protein: CASSHGGTGAYEQYF
V gene: TRBV28
J gene: TRBJ2-7
CDR3 length: 15

CDR3 protein: CASSEVEGHGYTF
V gene: TRBV2
J gene: TRBJ1-2
CDR3 length: 13

CDR3 protein: CASSLDAEKLFF
V gene: TRBV5-8
J gene: TRBJ1-4
CDR3 length: 12

CDR3 protein: CASKNRGDYEQYF
V gene: TRBV19
J gene: TRBJ2-7
CDR3 length: 13

CDR3 protein: CASSGGQGPNEQYF
V gene: TRBV6-1
J gene: TRBJ2-7
CDR3 length: 14

CDR3 protein: CASSSPGLAGAKNIQYF
V gene: TRBV11-2
J gene: TRBJ2-4
CDR3 length: 17

CDR3 protein: CASSLAGPSNYGYTF
V gene: TRBV7-2
J gene: TRBJ1-2
CDR3 length: 15

CDR3 protein: CASTLQGATEAFF
V gene: TRBV19
J gene: TRBJ1-1
CDR3 length: 13

CDR3 protein: CAWSWGVGNTIYF
V gene: TRBV30
J gene: TRBJ1-3
CDR3 length: 13

CDR3 protein: CAWSVLPGSGEAFF
V gene: TRBV30
J gene: TRBJ1-1
CDR3 length: 14

CDR3 protein: CAWSRLAGGRGELFF
V gene: TRBV30
J gene: TRBJ2-2
CDR3 length: 15

CDR3 protein: CASSPDRNYGYTF
V gene: TRBV18
J gene: TRBJ1-2
CDR3 length: 13

CDR3 protein: CASSPDRVGYTF
V gene: TRBV19
J gene: TRBJ1-2
CDR3 length: 12

CDR3 protein: CASSYSRSYEQYF
V gene: TRBV6-5
J gene: TRBJ2-7
CDR3 length: 13

CDR3 protein: CASSLLQGATGELFF
V gene: TRBV5-1
J gene: TRBJ2-2
CDR3 length: 15

CDR3 protein: CASSWVSTNEKLFF
V gene: TRBV7-9
J gene: TRBJ1-4
CDR3 length: 14

CDR3 protein: CASSLVGEDWVF
V gene: TRBV7-9
J gene: TRBJ2-1
CDR3 length: 12

CDR3 protein: CASTTLGGSSGANVLTF
V gene: TRBV7-3
J gene: TRBJ2-6
CDR3 length: 17

CDR3 protein: CASSSSPDSNSYEQYF
V gene: TRBV7-2
J gene: TRBJ2-7
CDR3 length: 16

CDR3 protein: CASSLLWATGTSGRTNTGELFF
V gene: TRBV28
J gene: TRBJ2-2
CDR3 length: 22

CDR3 protein: CASSFGEGRNEQFF
V gene: TRBV11-1
J gene: TRBJ2-1
CDR3 length: 14

CDR3 protein: CASSLAVGEQFF
V gene: TRBV7-3
J gene: TRBJ2-1
CDR3 length: 12

CDR3 protein: CASSYPPTGELFF
V gene: TRBV28
J gene: TRBJ2-2
CDR3 length: 13

CDR3 protein: CASSIAQYF
V gene: TRBV27
J gene: TRBJ2-5
CDR3 length: 9

CDR3 protein: CSVVQGARETQYF
V gene: TRBV29-1
J gene: TRBJ2-5
CDR3 length: 13

CDR3 protein: CASSLALAGGEQYF
V gene: TRBV5-4
J gene: TRBJ2-7
CDR3 length: 14

CDR3 protein: CASSLEGQGAESWYF
V gene: TRBV5-1
J gene: TRBJ2-4
CDR3 length: 15

CDR3 protein: CASSYDRTGFNQPQHF
V gene: TRBV28
J gene: TRBJ1-5
CDR3 length: 16

CDR3 protein: CASSPSEGGKDGYTF
V gene: TRBV9
J gene: TRBJ1-2
CDR3 length: 15

CDR3 protein: CASSSPRTGIDTQYF
V gene: TRBV27
J gene: TRBJ2-3
CDR3 length: 15

CDR3 protein: CASGYRPNTEAFF
V gene: TRBV2
J gene: TRBJ1-1
CDR3 length: 13

CDR3 protein: CASKRDRAYEQYF
V gene: TRBV5-4
J gene: TRBJ2-7
CDR3 length: 13

CDR3 protein: CASSPGLAGAYEQYF
V gene: TRBV6-6
J gene: -
CDR3 length: 15

CDR3 protein: CASSEGSIGAYEQYF
V gene: TRBV2
J gene: TRBJ2-7
CDR3 length: 15

CDR3 protein: CASSVVRTSTDTQYF
V gene: TRBV9
J gene: TRBJ2-3
CDR3 length: 15

CDR3 protein: CASSRGQHPGNTIYF
V gene: TRBV7-9
J gene: TRBJ1-3
CDR3 length: 15

CDR3 protein: CASSLSPSGTEAFF
V gene: TRBV7-2
J gene: TRBJ1-1
CDR3 length: 14

CDR3 protein: CASSLATGDGTDTQYF
V gene: TRBV7-9
J gene: TRBJ2-3
CDR3 length: 16

CDR3 protein: CASSLGLAGVGTDTQYF
V gene: TRBV11-2
J gene: TRBJ2-3
CDR3 length: 17

CDR3 protein: CASSLGLAAGWETQYF
V gene: TRBV5-1
J gene: TRBJ2-5
CDR3 length: 16

CDR3 protein: CASSLGSGTGVTDTQYF
V gene: TRBV5-1
J gene: TRBJ2-3
CDR3 length: 17

CDR3 protein: CASTLGQLNTGELFF
V gene: TRBV6-6
J gene: TRBJ2-2
CDR3 length: 15

CDR3 protein: CASSGGQGAGGNTIYF
V gene: TRBV28
J gene: TRBJ1-3
CDR3 length: 16

CDR3 protein: CASRTYNEQFF
V gene: TRBV2
J gene: TRBJ2-1
CDR3 length: 11

CDR3 protein: CASSKEAGDTGELFF
V gene: TRBV18
J gene: TRBJ2-2
CDR3 length: 15

CDR3 protein: CASSSVRENTGELFF
V gene: TRBV11-2
J gene: TRBJ2-2
CDR3 length: 15

CDR3 protein: CASSESRTGSEKLFF
V gene: TRBV10-2
J gene: TRBJ1-4
CDR3 length: 15

CDR3 protein: CASRRSNTEAFF
V gene: TRBV28
J gene: TRBJ1-1
CDR3 length: 12

CDR3 protein: CASSDGTSGSNEQLF
V gene: TRBV6-4
J gene: TRBJ2-1
CDR3 length: 15